Shown below are 4 T cell receptor beta chains from a single sample sequenced in a study of shared clonotypes between healthy human individuals. Repertoires were generated with immunoSEQ multiplex PCR, while TCRdb's copy carries only in-frame clones and drops some. The repertoire includes a few million clones, more than 90% of them detected once, and over 0.12% sits in the top ten. The material sequenced was naive CD4+ T cells sorted from blood. The subset denotes: CD45RA+ positively selected. Receptor source: a man between 18 and 35 years old in good health.

The chain links TRBV6-5 to TRBJ2-1; D gene uncertain. The germline V gene encodes CDR1 MNHEY and CDR2 SVGAGI. Trimming took 5 bases from V and 6 from J, leaving 11 bases between them. CDR3 size: 13 residues. The CDR3 loop is CASSPGEPNEQFF. Here the CDR3 DNA reads TGTGCCAGCAGTCCTGGTGAACCCAATGAGCAGTTCTTC.

This chain uses TRBV11-2 with TRBJ2-5, with TRBD1 matching over 7 bases. Trimming cost V 1 base and J 3 bases; bases outside gene matches: 5. The CDR3 runs 15 residues. Germline loops: CDR1 SGHAT, CDR2 FQNNGV. The CDR3 sequence is CASSLAGTEKETQYF. CDR3 bases: TGTGCCAGCAGCTTAGCCGGGACAGAAAAAGAGACCCAGTACTTC.

This clone has only one observation. Other nucleotide sequences from this sample produce the same CDR3. The chain is built from TRBV6-5 and TRBJ1-1; D unclear. With 2 bases removed from V and 2 bases from J, the gap between germline ends came to 6 bases. CDR3 length: 13 amino acids. CDR1 is MNHEY, CDR2 SVGAGI, per germline. The CDR3 sequence: CASSYEGNTEAFF. The CDR3 region has the DNA TGTGCCAGCAGTTACGAGGGAAACACTGAAGCTTTCTTT.

This clone was detected only a few times. The chain carries TRBV18 and TRBJ1-2; 12 bases line up with TRBD1. CDR1 and CDR2 (germline): KGHSH, LQKENI. CDR3 length equals 16 residues. After removal of 0 bases from V and 5 bases from J, the junction contained 4 bases not matched to a gene. In nucleotides, the CDR3 is TGTGCCAGCTCACCACCTGGGACAGGGGGCGGTTATGGCTACACCTTC. This gives the protein CASSPPGTGGGYGYTF.